The TCR beta chain under discussion was sequenced for a study of PD-1 blockade in classical Hodgkin lymphoma. This sample's time point: newly diagnosed, previously untreated cHL patient sample. The investigators isolated CD8+ T cells from thawed PBMCs using magnetic negative selection. On this clone: The antigen remains unidentified.

Germline V gene data show CDR1 as MNHEY and CDR2 as SMNVEV (reference sequence). V dropped 6 bases and J dropped 5; count of bases not matched to a gene: 10. The CDR3 is made up of 16 amino acids. TCRdb's copy holds only in-frame clones and misses some; the assay was immunoSEQ multiplex PCR. This table holds some 5,400 clones, roughly nine tenths found once. Study results and caveats: TCR diversity at baseline was reported to be reduced in newly diagnosed patients relative to healthy donors.

This TCR came from a human donor with classical Hodgkin lymphoma. This rearrangement joins TRBV27 to TRBJ2-5; 12 positions match TRBD2. The sequencing sample was made of CD8+ T cells from blood. The CDR3 loop is CASSHPSGRARETQYF. The CDR3 DNA reads as TGTGCCAGCAGCCACCCTAGCGGGAGGGCCAGGGAGACCCAGTACTTC.